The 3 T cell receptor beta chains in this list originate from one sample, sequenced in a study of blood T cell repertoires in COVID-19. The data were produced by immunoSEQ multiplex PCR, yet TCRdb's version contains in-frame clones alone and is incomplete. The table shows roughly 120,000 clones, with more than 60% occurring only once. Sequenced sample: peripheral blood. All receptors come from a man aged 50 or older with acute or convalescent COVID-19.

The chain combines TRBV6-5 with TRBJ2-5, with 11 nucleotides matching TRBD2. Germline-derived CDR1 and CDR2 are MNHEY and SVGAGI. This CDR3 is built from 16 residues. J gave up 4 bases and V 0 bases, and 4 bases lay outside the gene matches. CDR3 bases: TGTGCCAGCAGTTACTCCCTAGCGGGGGGAACAGAGACCCAGTACTTC. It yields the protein CASSYSLAGGTETQYF.

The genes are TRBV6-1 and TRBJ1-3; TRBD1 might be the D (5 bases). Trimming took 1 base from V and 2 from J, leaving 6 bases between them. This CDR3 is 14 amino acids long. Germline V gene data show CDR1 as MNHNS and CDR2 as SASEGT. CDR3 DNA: TGTGCCAGCAGTGAAGACAGGCCTGGAAACACCATATATTTT. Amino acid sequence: CASSEDRPGNTIYF.

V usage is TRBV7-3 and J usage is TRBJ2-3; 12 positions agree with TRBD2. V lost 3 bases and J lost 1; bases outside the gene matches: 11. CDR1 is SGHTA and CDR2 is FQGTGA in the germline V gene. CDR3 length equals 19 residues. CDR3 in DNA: TGTGCCAGCAGCTTGGCGACTAGCGGGGGTTACTTGGGCACAGATACGCAGTATTTT. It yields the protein CASSLATSGGYLGTDTQYF.